This paragraph reports one T cell receptor (beta chain). No antigen is known for it. The protocol was immunoSEQ multiplex PCR, while the TCRdb copy is restricted to in-frame clones and leaves out a portion. There are roughly 680,000 clones in the sample; roughly nine tenths occur only once, and around 1.4% lies in the top ten. The data were taken from a study of Ad26.COV2.S vaccination and SARS-CoV-2 variants. Trimming removed 8 bases from V and 2 bases from J; junction bases left unmatched: 6. This CDR3 region has 13 residues. In germline, CDR1 is SQVTM, CDR2 ANQGSEA. The treatment was: some 19 received Ad26.COV2.S at low or high dose, single or two shots; about five received placebo; per-sample allocation not given. Collection of samples fell on day 63 after the first vaccine or placebo injection. Whole-study findings and limits: Total T cell responses may have been underestimated by the TCR breadth and depth analyses.

The rearrangement joins TRBV29-1 to TRBJ2-4, with TRBD2 matching 7 bases. The sample in question was peripheral blood, obtained in a trial of Ad26.COV2.S vaccine versus placebo. The receptor comes from a person aged 18-60 years who received the Ad26.COV2.S COVID-19 vaccine or a placebo. Here the CDR3 DNA reads TGCAGCATGACCGGGGGGACCAAAAACATTCAGTACTTC. The encoded protein is CSMTGGTKNIQYF.